Shown below are 4 T cell receptor beta chains from a single sample sequenced in a study of T cell repertoires in ileal Crohn's disease. Time point: inflamed ileum from the surgical specimen. Some clones are missing from TCRdb's copy, which holds only in-frame ones; the method was immunoSEQ multiplex PCR. This repertoire shows about 16,000 clones, approximately 92% found once; its top ten account for roughly 7%. Sequenced material: ileal tissue. These receptor sequences come from an adult with Crohn's disease.

The chain recombines TRBV29-1 with TRBJ2-1; D call uncertain. This CDR3 is built from 11 residues. CDR1 and CDR2 from the germline V gene are SQVTM and ANQGSEA. The ends were cut back, 3 bases at V and 6 bases at J, with 6 bases in the middle. The CDR3 nucleotides read TGCAGCGTTGACCCTACCAATGAGCAGTTCTTC. Amino acids: CSVDPTNEQFF.

This chain connects TRBV14 to TRBJ1-5, with D hard to call. CDR1 is SGHDN, CDR2 FVKESK, per germline. Trimming took off 6 bases at V and 0 bases at J, with 12 bases between the two ends. The CDR3 covers 15 residues. The CDR3 DNA reads as TGTGCCAGCAGGACTTGGAGAGATAGCAATCAGCCCCAGCATTTT. Translating gives CASRTWRDSNQPQHF.

This clone was observed a few times. The rearrangement joins TRBV10-3 to TRBJ2-1, with 7 bases aligning to TRBD2. Looked up from germline, CDR1 is ENHRY and CDR2 is SYGVKD. Losses at the gene ends were 2 bases for V and 5 bases for J; bases not matched to a gene: 9. This CDR3 is built from 16 residues. CDR3 bases: TGTGCCATCAGTGAGGAGATGAGCGGGGTCGACAATGAGCAGTTCTTC. Translated: CAISEEMSGVDNEQFF.

The chain recombines TRBV6-4 with TRBJ1-6; tentatively, D is TRBD1 (5 bases). There are 14 residues in the CDR3. V gave up 5 bases and J gave up 4 bases, with 9 bases separating them. Germline V gene lookup returns CDR1 MRHNA and CDR2 SNTAGT. In nucleotides, the CDR3 is TGTGCCAGCAGTTTACAGGAATATAATTCACCCCTCCACTTT. This sequence encodes CASSLQEYNSPLHF.